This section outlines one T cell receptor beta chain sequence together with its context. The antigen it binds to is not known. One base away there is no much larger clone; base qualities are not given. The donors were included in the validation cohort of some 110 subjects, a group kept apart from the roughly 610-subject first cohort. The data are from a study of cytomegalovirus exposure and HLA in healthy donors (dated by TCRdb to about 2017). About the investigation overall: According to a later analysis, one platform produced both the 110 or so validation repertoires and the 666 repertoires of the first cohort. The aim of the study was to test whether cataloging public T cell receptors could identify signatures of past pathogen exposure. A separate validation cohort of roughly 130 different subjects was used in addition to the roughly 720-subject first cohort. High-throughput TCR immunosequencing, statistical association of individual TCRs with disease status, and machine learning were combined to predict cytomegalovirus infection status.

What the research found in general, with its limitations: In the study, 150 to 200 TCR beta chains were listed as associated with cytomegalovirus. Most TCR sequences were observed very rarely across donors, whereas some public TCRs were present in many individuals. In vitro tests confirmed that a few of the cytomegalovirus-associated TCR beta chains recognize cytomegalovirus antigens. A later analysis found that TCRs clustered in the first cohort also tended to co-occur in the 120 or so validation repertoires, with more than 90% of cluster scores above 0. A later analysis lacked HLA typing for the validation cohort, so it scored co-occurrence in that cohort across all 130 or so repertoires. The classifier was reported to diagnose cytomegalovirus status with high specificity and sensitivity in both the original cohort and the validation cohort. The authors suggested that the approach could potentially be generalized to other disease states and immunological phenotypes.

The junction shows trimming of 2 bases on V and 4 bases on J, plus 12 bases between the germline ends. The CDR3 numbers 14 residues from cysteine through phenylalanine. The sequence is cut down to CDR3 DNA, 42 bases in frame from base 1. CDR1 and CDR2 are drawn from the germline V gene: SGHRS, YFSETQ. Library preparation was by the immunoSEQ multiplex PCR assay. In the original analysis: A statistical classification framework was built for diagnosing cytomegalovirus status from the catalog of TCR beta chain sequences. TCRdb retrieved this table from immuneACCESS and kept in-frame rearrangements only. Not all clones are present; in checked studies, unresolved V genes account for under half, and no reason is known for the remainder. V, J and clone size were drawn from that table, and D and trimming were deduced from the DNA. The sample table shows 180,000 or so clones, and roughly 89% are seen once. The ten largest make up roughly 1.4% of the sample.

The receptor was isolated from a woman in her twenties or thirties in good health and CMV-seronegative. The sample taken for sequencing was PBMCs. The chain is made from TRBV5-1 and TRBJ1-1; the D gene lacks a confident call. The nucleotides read TGCGCCAGCAGCTTCGGCGGGGTGATCACTGAAGCTTTCTTT. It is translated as CASSFGGVITEAFF.